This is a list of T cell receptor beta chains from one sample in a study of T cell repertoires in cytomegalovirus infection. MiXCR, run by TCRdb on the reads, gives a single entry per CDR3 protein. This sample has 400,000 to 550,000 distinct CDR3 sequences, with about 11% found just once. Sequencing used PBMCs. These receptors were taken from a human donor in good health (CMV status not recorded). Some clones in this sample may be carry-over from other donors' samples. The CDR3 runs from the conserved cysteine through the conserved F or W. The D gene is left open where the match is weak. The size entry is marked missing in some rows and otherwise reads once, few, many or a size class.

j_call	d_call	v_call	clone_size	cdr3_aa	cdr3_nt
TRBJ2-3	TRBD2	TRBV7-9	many	CASSDRSRGGPDTQYF	TGTGCCAGCAGTGACCGTTCGCGGGGGGGCCCAGATACGCAGTATTTT
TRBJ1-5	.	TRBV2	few	CASRRGEQWGNNQPQHF	TGTGCCAGCAGGAGGGGGGAACAATGGGGAAATAATCAGCCCCAGCATTTT
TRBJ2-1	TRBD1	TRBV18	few	CASSPGTGGRSEQFF	TGTGCCAGCTCACCAGGGACAGGGGGAAGGAGTGAGCAGTTCTTC
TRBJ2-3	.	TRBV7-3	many	CASSLTGGSTDTQYF	TGTGCCAGCAGCTTAACTGGGGGCTCGACAGATACGCAGTATTTT
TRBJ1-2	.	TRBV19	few	CASSMQNYGYTF	TGTGCCAGTAGTATGCAGAACTATGGCTACACCTTC
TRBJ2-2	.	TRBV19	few	CATAEGGDTGELFF	TGTGCCACCGCGGAGGGAGGTGACACCGGGGAGCTGTTTTTT
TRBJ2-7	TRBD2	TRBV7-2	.	CASSLTSGESSYEQYF	TGTGCCAGCAGCTTGACTAGCGGGGAAAGCTCCTACGAGCAGTACTTC
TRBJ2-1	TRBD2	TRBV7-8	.	CASIVYRGGQNEQFF	TGTGCCAGCATCGTTTATCGGGGGGGCCAAAATGAGCAGTTCTTC
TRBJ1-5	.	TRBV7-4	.	CASSLLEQPQHF	TGTGCCAGCAGCTTATTGGAGCAGCCCCAGCATTTT
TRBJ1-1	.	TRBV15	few	CATSRDVAEAFF	TGTGCCACCAGCAGAGATGTAGCAGAAGCTTTCTTT
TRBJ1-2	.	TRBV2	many	CASSEGAANYGYTF	TGTGCCAGCAGTGAAGGGGCAGCTAACTATGGCTACACCTTC
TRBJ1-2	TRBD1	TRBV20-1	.	CSARYLGTGGDGYTF	TGCAGTGCTAGATACCTTGGGACAGGGGGCGATGGCTACACCTTC
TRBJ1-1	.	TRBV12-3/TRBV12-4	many	CASGSGAEAFF	TGTGCCAGCGGGTCGGGGGCTGAAGCTTTCTTT
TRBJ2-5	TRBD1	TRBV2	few	CASSQGRGQGPQYF	TGTGCCAGCAGCCAGGGACGGGGACAGGGGCCCCAGTACTTC
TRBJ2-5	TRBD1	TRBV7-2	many	CASSLDRGRETQYF	TGTGCCAGCAGCTTGGACAGGGGGCGAGAGACCCAGTACTTC
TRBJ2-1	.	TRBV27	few	CASRTGSVQFF	TGTGCCAGCAGAACCGGGTCCGTGCAGTTCTTC
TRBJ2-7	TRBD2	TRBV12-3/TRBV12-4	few	CASSSLAGGLGEQYF	TGTGCCAGCAGTTCCCTAGCGGGGGGCCTCGGCGAGCAGTACTTC
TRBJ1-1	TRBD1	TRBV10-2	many	CASSVPGQGPNTEAFF	TGCGCCAGCAGCGTCCCGGGACAGGGACCGAACACTGAAGCTTTCTTT
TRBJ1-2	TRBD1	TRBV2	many	CAKDRIGGYTF	TGTGCCAAGGACAGGATCGGTGGCTACACCTTC
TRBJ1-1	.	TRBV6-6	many	CASRNPRQRQMNTEAFF	TGTGCCAGCAGGAATCCCCGACAGAGGCAAATGAACACTGAAGCTTTCTTT